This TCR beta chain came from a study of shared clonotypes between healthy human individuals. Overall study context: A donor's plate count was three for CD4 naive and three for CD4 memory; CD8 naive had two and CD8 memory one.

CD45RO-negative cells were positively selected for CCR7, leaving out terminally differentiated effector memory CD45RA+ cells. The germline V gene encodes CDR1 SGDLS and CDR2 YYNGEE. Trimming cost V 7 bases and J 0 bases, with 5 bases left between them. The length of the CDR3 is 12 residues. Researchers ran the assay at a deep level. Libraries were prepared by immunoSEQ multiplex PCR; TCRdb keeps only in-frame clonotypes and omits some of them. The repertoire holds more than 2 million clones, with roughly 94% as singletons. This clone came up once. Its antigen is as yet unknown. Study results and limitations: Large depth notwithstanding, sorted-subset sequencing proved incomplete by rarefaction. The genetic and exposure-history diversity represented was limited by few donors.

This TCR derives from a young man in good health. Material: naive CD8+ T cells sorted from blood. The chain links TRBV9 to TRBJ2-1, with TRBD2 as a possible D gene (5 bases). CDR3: CASGSSYNEQFF. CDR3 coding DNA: TGTGCCAGCGGGAGCTCCTACAATGAGCAGTTCTTC. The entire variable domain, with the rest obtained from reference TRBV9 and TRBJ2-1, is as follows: DSGVTQTPKHLITATGQRVTLRCSPRSGDLSVYWYQQSLDQGLQFLIQYYNGEERAKGNILERFSAQQFPDLHSELNLSSLELGDSALYFCASGSSYNEQFFGPGTRLTVL.